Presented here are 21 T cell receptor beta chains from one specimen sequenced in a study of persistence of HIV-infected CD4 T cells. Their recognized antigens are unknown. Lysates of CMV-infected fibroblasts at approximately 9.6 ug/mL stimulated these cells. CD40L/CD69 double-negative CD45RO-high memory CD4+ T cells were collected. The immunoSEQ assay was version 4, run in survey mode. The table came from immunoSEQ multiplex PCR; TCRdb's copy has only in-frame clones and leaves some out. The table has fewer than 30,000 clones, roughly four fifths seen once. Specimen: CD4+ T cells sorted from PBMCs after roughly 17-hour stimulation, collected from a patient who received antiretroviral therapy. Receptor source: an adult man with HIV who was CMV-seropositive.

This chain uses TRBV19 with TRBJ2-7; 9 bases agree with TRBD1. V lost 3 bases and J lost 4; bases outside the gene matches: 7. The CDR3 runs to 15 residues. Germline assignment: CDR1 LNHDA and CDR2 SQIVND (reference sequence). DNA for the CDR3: TGTGCCAGTAGTATTGAGGCCGGACAGGGGTACGAGCAGTACTTC. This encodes CASSIEAGQGYEQYF.

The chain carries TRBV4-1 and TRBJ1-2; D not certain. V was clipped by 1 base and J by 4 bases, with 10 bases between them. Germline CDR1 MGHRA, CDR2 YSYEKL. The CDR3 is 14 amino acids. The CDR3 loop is CASSQGRASYGYTF. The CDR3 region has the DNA TGCGCCAGCAGCCAAGGGAGGGCGTCCTATGGCTACACCTTC.

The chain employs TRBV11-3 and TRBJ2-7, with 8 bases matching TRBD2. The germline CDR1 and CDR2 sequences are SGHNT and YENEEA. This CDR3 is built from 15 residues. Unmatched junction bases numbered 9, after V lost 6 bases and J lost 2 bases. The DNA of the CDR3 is TGTGCCAGCAGTCCAAGCGGGGGTCGAACCTACGAGCAGTACTTC. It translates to CASSPSGGRTYEQYF. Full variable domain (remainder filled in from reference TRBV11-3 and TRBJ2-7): EAGVVQSPRYKIIEKKQPVAFWCNPISGHNTLYWYLQNLGQGPELLIRYENEEAVDDSQLPKDRFSAERLKGVDSTLKIQPAELGDSAVYLCASSPSGGRTYEQYFGPGTRLTVT.

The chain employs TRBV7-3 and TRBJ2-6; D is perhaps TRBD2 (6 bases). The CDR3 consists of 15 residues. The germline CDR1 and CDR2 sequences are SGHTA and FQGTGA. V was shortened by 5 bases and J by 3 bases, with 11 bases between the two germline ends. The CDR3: CASSVAGGGANVLTF. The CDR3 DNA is TGTGCCAGCAGCGTAGCCGGGGGTGGGGCCAACGTCCTGACTTTC. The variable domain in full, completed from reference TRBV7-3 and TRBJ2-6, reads GAGVSQTPSNKVTEKGKYVELRCDPISGHTALYWYRQSLGQGPEFLIYFQGTGAADDSGLPNDRFFAVRPEGSVSTLKIQRTERGDSAVYLCASSVAGGGANVLTFGAGSRLTVL.

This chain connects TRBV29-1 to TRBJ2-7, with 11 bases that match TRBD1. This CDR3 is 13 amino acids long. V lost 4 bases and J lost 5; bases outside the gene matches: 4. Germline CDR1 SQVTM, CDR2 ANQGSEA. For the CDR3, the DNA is TGCAGCGTTGCAGGACAGGGGGCTGACGAGCAGTACTTC. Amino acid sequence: CSVAGQGADEQYF.

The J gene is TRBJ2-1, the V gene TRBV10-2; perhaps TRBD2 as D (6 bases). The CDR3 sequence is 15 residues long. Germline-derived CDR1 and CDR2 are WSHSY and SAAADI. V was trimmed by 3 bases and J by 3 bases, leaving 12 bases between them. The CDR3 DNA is TGCGCCAGCAGTGACCCGGGAGCGATCTACAATGAGCAGTTCTTC. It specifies CASSDPGAIYNEQFF.

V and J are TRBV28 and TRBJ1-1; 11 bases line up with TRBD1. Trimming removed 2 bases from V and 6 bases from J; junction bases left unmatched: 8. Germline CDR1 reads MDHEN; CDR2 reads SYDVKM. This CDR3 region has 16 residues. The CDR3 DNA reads TGTGCCAGCAGTTTAACGGGACAGGGGGAAAGAGCTGAAGCTTTCTTT. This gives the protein CASSLTGQGERAEAFF.

The CDR3 loop is CASSECEEAGENTGELFF. CDR3 nucleotide sequence: TGCGCCAGCAGTGAGTGTGAAGAAGCGGGGGAGAACACCGGGGAGCTGTTTTTT. V usage is TRBV10-1 and J usage is TRBJ2-2; 8 bases agree with TRBD2. The length of the CDR3 is 18 residues. The germline CDR1 and CDR2 sequences are WNHNN and SYGVQD (reference sequence). V was clipped by 1 base and J by 1 base; unmatched bases: 8.

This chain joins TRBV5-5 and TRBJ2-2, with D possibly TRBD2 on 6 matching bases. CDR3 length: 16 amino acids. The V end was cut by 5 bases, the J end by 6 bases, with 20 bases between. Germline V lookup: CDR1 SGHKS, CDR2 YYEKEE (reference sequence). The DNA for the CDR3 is TGTGCCAGCAGTCCAGAGTCTACAAGGAGGGCCGGGGAGCTGTTTTTT. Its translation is CASSPESTRRAGELFF.

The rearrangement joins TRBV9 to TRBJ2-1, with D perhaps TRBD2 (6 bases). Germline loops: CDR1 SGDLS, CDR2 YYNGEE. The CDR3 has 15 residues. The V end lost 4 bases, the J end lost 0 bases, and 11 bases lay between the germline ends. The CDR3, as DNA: TGTGCCAGCAGCCGTATAGCGGTCTCCTACAATGAGCAGTTCTTC. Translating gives CASSRIAVSYNEQFF.

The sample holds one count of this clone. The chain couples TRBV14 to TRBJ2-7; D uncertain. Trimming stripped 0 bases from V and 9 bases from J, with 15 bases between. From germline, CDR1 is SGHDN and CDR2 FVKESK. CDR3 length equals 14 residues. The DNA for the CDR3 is TGTGCCAGCAGCCAAGATAGGGTTCGGCACGGGCAGTACTTC. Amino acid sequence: CASSQDRVRHGQYF.

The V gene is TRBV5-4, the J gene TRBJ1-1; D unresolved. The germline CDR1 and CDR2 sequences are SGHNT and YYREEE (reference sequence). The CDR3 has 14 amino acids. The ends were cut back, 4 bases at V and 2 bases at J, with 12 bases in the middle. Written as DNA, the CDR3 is TGTGCCAGCAGCCCCCCGGGGTTCAACACTGAAGCTTTCTTT. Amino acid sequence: CASSPPGFNTEAFF.

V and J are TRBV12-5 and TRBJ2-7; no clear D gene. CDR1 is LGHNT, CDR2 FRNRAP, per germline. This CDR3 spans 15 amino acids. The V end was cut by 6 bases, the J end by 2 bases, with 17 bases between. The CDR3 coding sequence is TGTGCTAGTGGCTCAGGCCCGTCCCGAACCTACGAGCAGTACTTC. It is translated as CASGSGPSRTYEQYF.

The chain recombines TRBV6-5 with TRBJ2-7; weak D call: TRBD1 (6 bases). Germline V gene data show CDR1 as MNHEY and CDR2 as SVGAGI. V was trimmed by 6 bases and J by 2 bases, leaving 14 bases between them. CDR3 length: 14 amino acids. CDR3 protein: CASRIQGGTYEQYF. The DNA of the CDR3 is TGTGCCAGCAGAATACAGGGCGGTACCTACGAGCAGTACTTC.

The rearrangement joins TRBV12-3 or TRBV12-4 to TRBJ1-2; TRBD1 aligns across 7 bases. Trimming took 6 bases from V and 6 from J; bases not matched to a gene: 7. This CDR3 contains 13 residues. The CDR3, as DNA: TGTGCCAGCAGATCGACAGGGACGAATGGCTACACCTTC. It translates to CASRSTGTNGYTF.

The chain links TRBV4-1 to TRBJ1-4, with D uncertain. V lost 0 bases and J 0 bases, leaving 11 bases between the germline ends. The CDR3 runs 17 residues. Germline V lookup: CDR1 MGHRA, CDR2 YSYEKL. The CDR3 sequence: CASSQDQGPSTNEKLFF. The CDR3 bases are TGCGCCAGCAGCCAAGATCAAGGCCCATCAACTAATGAAAAACTGTTTTTT.

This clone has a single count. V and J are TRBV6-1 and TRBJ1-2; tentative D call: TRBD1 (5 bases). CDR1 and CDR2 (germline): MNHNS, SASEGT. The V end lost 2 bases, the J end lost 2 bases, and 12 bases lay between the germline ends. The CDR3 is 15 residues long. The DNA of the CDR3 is TGTGCCAGCAGTGAAATTTGGGGGAAAAACTATGGCTACACCTTC. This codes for CASSEIWGKNYGYTF.

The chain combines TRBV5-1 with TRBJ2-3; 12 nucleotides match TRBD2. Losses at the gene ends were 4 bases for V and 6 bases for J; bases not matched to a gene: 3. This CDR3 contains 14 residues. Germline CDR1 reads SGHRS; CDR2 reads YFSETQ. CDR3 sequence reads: CASSLGTSGDTQYF. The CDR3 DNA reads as TGCGCCAGCAGCCTCGGGACTAGCGGGGATACGCAGTATTTT.

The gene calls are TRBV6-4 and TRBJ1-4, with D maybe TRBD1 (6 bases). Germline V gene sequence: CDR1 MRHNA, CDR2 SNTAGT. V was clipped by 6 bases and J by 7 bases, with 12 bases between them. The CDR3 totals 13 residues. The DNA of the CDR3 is TGTGCCAGCAGGGGCCGGGACACTGAAAAACTGTTTTTT. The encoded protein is CASRGRDTEKLFF.

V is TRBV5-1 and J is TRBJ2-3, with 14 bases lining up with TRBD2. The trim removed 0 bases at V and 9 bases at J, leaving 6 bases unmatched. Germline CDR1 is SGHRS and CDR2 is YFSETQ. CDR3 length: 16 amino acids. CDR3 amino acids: CASSLVVGLAGETQYF. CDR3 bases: TGCGCCAGCAGCTTGGTGGTGGGACTAGCGGGGGAGACGCAGTATTTT.

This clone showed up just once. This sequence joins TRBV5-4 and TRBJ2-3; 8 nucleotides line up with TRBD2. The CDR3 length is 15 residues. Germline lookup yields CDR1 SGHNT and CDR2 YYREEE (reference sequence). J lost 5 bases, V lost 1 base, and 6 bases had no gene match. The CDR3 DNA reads TGTGCCAGCAGCTTGTACGGGGGGGTACAAGATACGCAGTATTTT. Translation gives CASSLYGGVQDTQYF. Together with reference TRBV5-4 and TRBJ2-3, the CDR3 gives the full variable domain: ETGVTQSPTHLIKTRGQQVTLRCSSQSGHNTVSWYQQALGQGPQFIFQYYREEENGRGNFPPRFSGLQFPNYSSELNVNALELDDSALYLCASSLYGGVQDTQYFGPGTRLTVL.